This T cell receptor beta chain came from a study of blood T cell repertoires in COVID-19. As for the study in general: There were acute and convalescent COVID-19 samples, and they came from the United States, Italy and Spain. PBMCs, B-cell-depleted T cells, or T cells provided the cDNA or gDNA that made up the material.

The trim removed 4 bases at V and 14 bases at J, leaving 11 bases unmatched. Per germline, CDR1 LNHDA and CDR2 SQIVND (reference sequence). This CDR3 spans 14 amino acids. Authors' methods: Scientists estimated how many nucleated cells there were by amplifying reference gene primers. Measured with immunoSEQ multiplex PCR; TCRdb has only the in-frame clones, and not every one. From that table come the V and J calls and clone size; the DNA was used to work out D and trimming. There are about 210,000 clones in the sample; around 88% occur only once, and about 8.9% lies in the top ten. This clonotype originated in a woman aged 45-60 years with acute or convalescent COVID-19. The sample was peripheral blood. The chain couples TRBV19 to TRBJ1-6; 7 bases agree with TRBD1. As DNA, the CDR3 is TGTGCCAGTAGTACCCAGGGGGATCGAGTTTCCCTCCACTTT. Its protein is CASSTQGDRVSLHF.